The entry below gives a single T cell receptor beta chain sequence along with its context. The data stem from a study of OX40 agonist ivuxolimab in advanced cancers. The protocol was immunoSEQ multiplex PCR, while the TCRdb copy is restricted to in-frame clones and leaves out a portion. The sample lists fewer than 80,000 clones, approximately 83% seen once, with less than 6% in the top ten. The V and J ends lost 2 bases and 7 bases respectively, with 13 bases between them. The CDR3 consists of 14 residues. The germline gives CDR1 SGDLS, CDR2 YYNGEE. V is TRBV9 and J is TRBJ2-1; D might be TRBD2 (7 bases). The receptor was derived from an adult with an advanced solid tumor such as melanoma, head and neck, liver or kidney cancer. This specimen consisted of CD4+ or CD8+ T cells sorted from blood, obtained in a trial of the OX40 agonist ivuxolimab. The DNA of the CDR3 is TGTGCCAGCAGCGTGAGGGGGGAGGGTAATGAGCAGTTCTTC. Protein: CASSVRGEGNEQFF.